The next 16 T cell receptor beta chains were all read from a single sample in a study of shared clonotypes between healthy human individuals. Sequencing was performed with immunoSEQ multiplex PCR; in TCRdb, only in-frame clones are kept and a portion is missing. The sample carries over 2 million clones, 85% to 95% recorded once. Sequenced material: naive CD4+ T cells sorted from blood. Noted subset: CD45RA+ positively selected. The receptor source for this set is a man aged 18-30 years in good health.

V gene TRBV18 combines with J gene TRBJ2-2; D is possibly TRBD2 (6 bases). CDR1 is KGHSH and CDR2 is LQKENI in the germline V gene. V shed 6 bases and J shed 7 bases, with 6 bases lying between them. The CDR3 sequence is 11 residues long. For the CDR3, the DNA is TGTGCCAGCTCGCGGGGCGGGGAGCTGTTTTTT. This codes for CASSRGGELFF.

This clone occurred once. The rearrangement links TRBV7-3 to TRBJ1-5; a weak D match, TRBD1 (5 bases). The CDR3 consists of 17 residues. Germline CDR1 reads SGHTA; CDR2 reads FQGTGA. V dropped 2 bases and J dropped 2 bases, with 16 bases sitting between them. Written as DNA, the CDR3 is TGTGCCAGCAGCTTAGACTGGGGCCAGAGTGGCAATCAGCCCCAGCATTTT. Protein: CASSLDWGQSGNQPQHF.

This rearrangement joins TRBV4-1 to TRBJ1-1; D unclear. Germline V gene sequence: CDR1 MGHRA, CDR2 YSYEKL. V was clipped by 0 bases and J by 0 bases, with 8 bases between them. CDR3 size: 15 residues. The DNA of the CDR3 is TGCGCCAGCAGCCAAGAAGGCGTATTGAACACTGAAGCTTTCTTT. Translated, it gives CASSQEGVLNTEAFF.

This sequence joins TRBV6-5 and TRBJ1-4, with D perhaps matching TRBD1 (6 bases). This CDR3 has 15 amino acids. Trimming pared 5 bases from V and 8 bases from J, leaving 18 bases between. Germline loops: CDR1 MNHEY, CDR2 SVGAGI. Here the CDR3 DNA reads TGTGCCAGCAGTCCCCTCGGGGGCGGAAACGAAAAACTGTTTTTT. It translates to CASSPLGGGNEKLFF.

This rearrangement joins TRBV7-9 to TRBJ1-3; D not certain. The V gene lost 5 bases and the J gene lost 7 bases, with 9 bases spanning the gap. Germline CDR1 SEHNR, CDR2 FQNEAQ (reference sequence). The CDR3 extends over 12 amino acids. CDR3 sequence: CASSALGNTIYF. In DNA, the CDR3 is TGTGCCAGCAGCGCCTTAGGGAACACCATATATTTT.

The chain has TRBV10-3 and TRBJ2-7, with a tentative D call TRBD1 (6 bases). This CDR3 region has 14 residues. Trimming pared 4 bases from V and 2 bases from J, leaving 12 bases between. CDR1 and CDR2 from the germline V gene are ENHRY and SYGVKD. Here the CDR3 DNA reads TGTGCCATCAGTGCAGGGGCCGGTCCCTACGAGCAGTACTTC. It is translated as CAISAGAGPYEQYF.

The chain has TRBV28 and TRBJ2-1; TRBD2 matches at 13 bases. CDR3 length: 16 residues. Germline CDR1 and CDR2: MDHEN and SYDVKM. The ends lost 6 bases at V and 7 bases at J; junction bases unmatched: 9. The DNA for the CDR3 is TGTGCCAGCAGGGTCACCGGACTAGCGGGGGTTAATGAGCAGTTCTTC. Translated, it gives CASRVTGLAGVNEQFF.

This chain uses TRBV7-2 with TRBJ2-3; 14 bases map to TRBD2. CDR3 length: 15 residues. V shed 4 bases and J 8 bases; nucleotides not matched to a gene: 5. In germline, CDR1 is SGHTA, CDR2 FQGNSA. In nucleotides, the CDR3 is TGTGCCAGCAGCTCGGGACTAGCGGGAGACGGTACGCAGTATTTT. Its protein is CASSSGLAGDGTQYF.

This chain connects TRBV11-2 to TRBJ2-2; no clear D. The V end lost 3 bases, the J end lost 1 base, and 9 bases lay between the germline ends. Germline values: CDR1 SGHAT, CDR2 FQNNGV. The CDR3 spans 15 residues. The CDR3, as DNA: TGTGCCAGCAGCTTTCCTCGATTGAACACCGGGGAGCTGTTTTTT. This codes for CASSFPRLNTGELFF.

The V gene is TRBV25-1, the J gene TRBJ2-3, with 8 positions matching TRBD2. Germline V gene data show CDR1 as MGHDK and CDR2 as SYGVNS. This CDR3 spans 14 amino acids. V was pared by 5 bases and J by 1 base, with 2 bases of the junction left unmatched. In DNA, the CDR3 is TGTGCCAGCAGTTGGCGGGAGGGCACAGATACGCAGTATTTT. This encodes CASSWREGTDTQYF.

J is TRBJ2-2 and V is TRBV30, with 7 bases lining up with TRBD2. V lost 3 bases to trimming and J lost 4 bases; unmatched junction nucleotides: 5. The germline V gene encodes CDR1 GTSNPN and CDR2 SVGIG (reference sequence). The CDR3 extends over 14 amino acids. As DNA, the CDR3 is TGTGCCTGGAGAGGCGGGAGTAGCACCGGGGAGCTGTTTTTT. Translated: CAWRGGSSTGELFF. The full variable domain, with the rest looked up from reference TRBV30 and TRBJ2-2, is SQTIHQWPATLVQPVGSPLSLECTVEGTSNPNLYWYRQAAGRGLQLLFYSVGIGQISSEVPQNLSASRPQDRQFILSSKKLLLSDSGFYLCAWRGGSSTGELFFGEGSRLTVL.

The V call is TRBV5-1, the J call TRBJ2-3; TRBD2 aligns across 7 bases. The CDR3 has 15 residues. Germline trimming cut 0 bases from V and 4 bases from J; bases unmatched to any gene: 5. The germline V gene encodes CDR1 SGHRS and CDR2 YFSETQ. The CDR3 bases are TGCGCCAGCAGCTTGGCGCCGGCGGGAGCAGATACGCAGTATTTT. Its translation is CASSLAPAGADTQYF.

This clone occurred once. V is TRBV21-1 and J is TRBJ2-2; the table's TRBD2 call for D was not verified on the DNA. TRBV21-1 is listed as a pseudogene. The CDR3 has 14 residues. The CDR3 nucleotides are TGTGCCAGCAGCAAATATCGGGGCACCGGGGAGCTGTTTTTT. Residues: CASSKYRGTGELFF.

The chain couples TRBV27 to TRBJ1-2, with TRBD1 matching over 11 bases. The CDR3 is 15 residues long. The V gene end was trimmed by 5 bases and the J gene end by 8 bases; junction bases not matched to a gene: 10. Germline V gives CDR1 MNHEY, CDR2 SMNVEV (reference sequence). The CDR3, as DNA: TGTGCCAGCAGTCTTAGGACAGGGGGCGCGGAAGGCTACACCTTC. Protein: CASSLRTGGAEGYTF.

The rearrangement joins TRBV5-1 to TRBJ2-7, with TRBD1 matching 10 bases. This CDR3 is built from 15 residues. The junction had 3 bases not matched to a gene; V was cut back by 3 bases and J by 0 bases. Germline-derived CDR1 and CDR2 are SGHRS and YFSETQ. As DNA, the CDR3 is TGCGCCAGCAGCTACCGGACAGGGGGCTCCTACGAGCAGTACTTC. It yields the protein CASSYRTGGSYEQYF.

The chain links TRBV10-3 to TRBJ2-5; 9 positions match TRBD1. Germline trimming cut 2 bases from V and 1 base from J; bases unmatched to any gene: 2. Germline assignment: CDR1 ENHRY and CDR2 SYGVKD. There are 15 residues in the CDR3. CDR3 in amino acids: CAISEGTGLQETQYF. CDR3 sequence (DNA): TGTGCCATCAGTGAGGGGACAGGGCTCCAAGAGACCCAGTACTTC.